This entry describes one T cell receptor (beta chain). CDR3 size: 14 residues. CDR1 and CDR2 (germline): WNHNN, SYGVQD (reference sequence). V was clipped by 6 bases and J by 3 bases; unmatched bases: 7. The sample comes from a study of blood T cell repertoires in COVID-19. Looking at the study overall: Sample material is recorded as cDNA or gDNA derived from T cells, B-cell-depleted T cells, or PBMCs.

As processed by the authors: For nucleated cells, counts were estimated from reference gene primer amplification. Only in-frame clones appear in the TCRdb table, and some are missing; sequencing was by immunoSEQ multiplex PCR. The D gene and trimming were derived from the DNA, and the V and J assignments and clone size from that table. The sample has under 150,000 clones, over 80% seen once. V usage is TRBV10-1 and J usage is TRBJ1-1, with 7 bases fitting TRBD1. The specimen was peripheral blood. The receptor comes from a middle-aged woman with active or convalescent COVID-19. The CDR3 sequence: CASRLGGRDTEAFF. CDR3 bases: TGCGCCAGCAGGTTAGGGGGCCGCGACACTGAAGCTTTCTTT.